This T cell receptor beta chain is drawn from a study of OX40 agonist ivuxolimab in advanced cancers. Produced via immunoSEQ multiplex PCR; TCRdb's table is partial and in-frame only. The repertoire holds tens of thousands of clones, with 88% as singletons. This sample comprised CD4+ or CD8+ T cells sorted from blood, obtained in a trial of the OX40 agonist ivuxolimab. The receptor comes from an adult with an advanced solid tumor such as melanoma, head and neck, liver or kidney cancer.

The CDR3 sequence is CASSPRRALDSPLHF. In nucleotides, the CDR3 is TGTGCCAGCTCACCTCGGAGGGCCTTGGATTCACCCCTCCACTTT. V and J are TRBV18 and TRBJ1-6; D not resolved. Germline V gene data show CDR1 as KGHSH and CDR2 as LQKENI. Between the trimmed V and J ends, which lost 3 bases and 8 bases, there was a span of 14 bases. The CDR3 is 15 amino acids.